This T cell receptor (beta chain) was sequenced during a study of blood T cell repertoires in COVID-19. Background on the study: The analysed material was cDNA or gDNA that came from T cells, B-cell-depleted T cells, or PBMCs.

Methods used by the authors: Nucleated cell counts were estimated from reference gene primer amplification. Libraries were prepared by immunoSEQ multiplex PCR; TCRdb keeps only in-frame clonotypes and omits some of them. V and J calls and clone size are copied from that table; D and trimming were computed from the DNA. The sample holds tens of thousands of clones, approximately 79% seen once. CDR3 length: 14 amino acids. The germline V gene has CDR1 SGHAT and CDR2 FQNNGV. Trimming took 5 bases from V and 8 from J, leaving 18 bases between them. Enrolled during active infection, Seattle patients were then followed longitudinally.

This receptor was identified in a man between 65 and 79 years old with COVID-19, enrolled during active disease. Material: peripheral blood. V gene TRBV11-2 combines with J gene TRBJ1-2; weak D call: TRBD1 (5 bases). CDR3 in amino acids: CASSRGSGVSGYTF. The CDR3 DNA is TGTGCCAGCAGCCGGGGATCGGGGGTATCCGGCTACACCTTC.